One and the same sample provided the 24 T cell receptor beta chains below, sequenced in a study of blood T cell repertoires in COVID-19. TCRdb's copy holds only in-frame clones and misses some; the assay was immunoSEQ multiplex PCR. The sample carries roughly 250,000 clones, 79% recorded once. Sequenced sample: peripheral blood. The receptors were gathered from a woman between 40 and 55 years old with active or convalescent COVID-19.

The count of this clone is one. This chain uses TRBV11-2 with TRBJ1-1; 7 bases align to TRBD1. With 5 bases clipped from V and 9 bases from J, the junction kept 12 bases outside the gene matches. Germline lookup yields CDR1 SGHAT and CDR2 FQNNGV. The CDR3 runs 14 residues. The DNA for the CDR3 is TGTGCCAGCAGCAGGGACAGATCCCAGTCAAAAGCTTTCTTT. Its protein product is CASSRDRSQSKAFF.

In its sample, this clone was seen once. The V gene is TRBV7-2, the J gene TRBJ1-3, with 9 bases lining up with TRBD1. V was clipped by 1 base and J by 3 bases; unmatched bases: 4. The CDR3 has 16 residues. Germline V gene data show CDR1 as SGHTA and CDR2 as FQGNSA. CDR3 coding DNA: TGTGCCAGCAGCTTAGTGGGACAGGGCTTTGGAAACACCATATATTTT. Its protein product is CASSLVGQGFGNTIYF.

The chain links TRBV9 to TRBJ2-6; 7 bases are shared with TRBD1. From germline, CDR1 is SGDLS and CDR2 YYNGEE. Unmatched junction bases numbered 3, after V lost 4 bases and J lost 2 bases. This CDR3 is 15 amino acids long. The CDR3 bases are TGTGCCAGCAGCTTAGGGGGCGCTGGGGCCAACGTCCTGACTTTC. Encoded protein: CASSLGGAGANVLTF.

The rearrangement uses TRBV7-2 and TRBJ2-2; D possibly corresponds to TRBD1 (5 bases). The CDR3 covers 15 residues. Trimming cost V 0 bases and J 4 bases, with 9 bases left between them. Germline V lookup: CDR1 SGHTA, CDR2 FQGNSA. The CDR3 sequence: CASSLAGAGTGELFF. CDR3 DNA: TGTGCCAGCAGCTTAGCAGGGGCTGGCACCGGGGAGCTGTTTTTT.

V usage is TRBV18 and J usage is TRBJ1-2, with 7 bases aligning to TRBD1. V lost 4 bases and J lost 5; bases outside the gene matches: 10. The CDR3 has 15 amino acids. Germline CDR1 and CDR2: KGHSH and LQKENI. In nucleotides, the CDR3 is TGTGCCAGCTCACAATCCGGGACAGAAATGTATGGCTACACCTTC. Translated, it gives CASSQSGTEMYGYTF.

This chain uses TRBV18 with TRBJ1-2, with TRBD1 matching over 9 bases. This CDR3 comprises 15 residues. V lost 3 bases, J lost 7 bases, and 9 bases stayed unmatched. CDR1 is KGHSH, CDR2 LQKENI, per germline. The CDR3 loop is CASSPTGTGMGGYTF. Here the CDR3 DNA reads TGTGCCAGCTCACCGACCGGGACAGGGATGGGTGGCTACACCTTC. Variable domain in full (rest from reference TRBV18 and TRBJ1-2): NAGVMQNPRHLVRRRGQEARLRCSPMKGHSHVYWYRQLPEEGLKFMVYLQKENIIDESGMPKERFSAEFPKEGPSILRIQQVVRGDSAAYFCASSPTGTGMGGYTFGSGTRLTVV.

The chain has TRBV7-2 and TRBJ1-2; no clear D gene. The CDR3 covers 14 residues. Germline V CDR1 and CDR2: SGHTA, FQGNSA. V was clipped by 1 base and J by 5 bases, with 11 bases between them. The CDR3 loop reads CASSLEVVRYGYTF. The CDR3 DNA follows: TGTGCCAGCAGCTTAGAGGTGGTGAGGTATGGCTACACCTTC.

In nucleotides, the CDR3 is TGTGCCAGCAGCTTAAAAAGCGGACCCCGCTACGAGCAGTACTTC. It is translated as CASSLKSGPRYEQYF. The chain uses TRBV7-6 and TRBJ2-7, with D possibly being TRBD2 (5 bases). Germline values: CDR1 SGHVS, CDR2 FNYEAQ. Deletions cut 2 bases from V and 3 bases from J, with 14 bases between. The CDR3 totals 15 residues.

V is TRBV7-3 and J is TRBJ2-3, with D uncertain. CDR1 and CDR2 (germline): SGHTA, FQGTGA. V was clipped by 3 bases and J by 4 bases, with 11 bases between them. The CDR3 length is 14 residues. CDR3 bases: TGTGCCAGCAGCTTCATGGTAGCATCAGATACGCAGTATTTT. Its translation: CASSFMVASDTQYF.

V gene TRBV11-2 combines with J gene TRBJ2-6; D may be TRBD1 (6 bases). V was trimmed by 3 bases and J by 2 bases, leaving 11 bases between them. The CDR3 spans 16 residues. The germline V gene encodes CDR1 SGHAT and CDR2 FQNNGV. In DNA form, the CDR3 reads TGTGCCAGCAGCTTCGGGACAACCCCTGGGGCCAACGTCCTGACTTTC. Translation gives CASSFGTTPGANVLTF.

The CDR3 loop is CASIDRGKINQPQHF. CDR3 in DNA: TGTGCCAGTATTGACCGGGGGAAGATCAATCAGCCCCAGCATTTT. The chain couples TRBV19 to TRBJ1-5; perhaps TRBD1 as D (5 bases). V was pared by 7 bases and J by 3 bases, with 16 bases between. Germline V gene sequence: CDR1 LNHDA, CDR2 SQIVND (reference sequence). The CDR3 runs to 15 residues.

The CDR3 DNA reads TGTGCCAGCAGTAGGCCCGGGACAGCCTACGAGCAGTACTTC. This encodes CASSRPGTAYEQYF. The chain couples TRBV6-5 to TRBJ2-7; TRBD1 aligns across 7 bases. Germline V CDR1 and CDR2: MNHEY, SVGAGI. The CDR3 spans 14 residues. The J segment lost 2 bases and the V segment lost 5 bases, leaving 6 bases of the junction unmatched.

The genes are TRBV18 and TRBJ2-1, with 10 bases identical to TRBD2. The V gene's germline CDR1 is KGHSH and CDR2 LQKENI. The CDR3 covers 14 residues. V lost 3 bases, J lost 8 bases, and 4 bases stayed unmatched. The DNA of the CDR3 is TGTGCCAGCTCACCCGCTAGCGGGGGAGATGAGCAGTTCTTC. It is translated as CASSPASGGDEQFF.

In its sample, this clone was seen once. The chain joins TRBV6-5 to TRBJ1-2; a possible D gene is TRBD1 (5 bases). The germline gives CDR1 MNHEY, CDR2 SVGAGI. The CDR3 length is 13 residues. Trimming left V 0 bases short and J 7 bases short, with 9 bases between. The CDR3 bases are TGTGCCAGCAGTTACTCCAGGGAGGCTGGCTACACCTTC. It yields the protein CASSYSREAGYTF.

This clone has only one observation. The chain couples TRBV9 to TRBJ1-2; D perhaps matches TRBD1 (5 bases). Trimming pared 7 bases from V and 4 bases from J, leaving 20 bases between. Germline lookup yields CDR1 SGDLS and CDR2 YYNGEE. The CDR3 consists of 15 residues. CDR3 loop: CASAFTERGSYGYTF. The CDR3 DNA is TGTGCCAGCGCCTTCACCGAGCGGGGGAGCTATGGCTACACCTTC.

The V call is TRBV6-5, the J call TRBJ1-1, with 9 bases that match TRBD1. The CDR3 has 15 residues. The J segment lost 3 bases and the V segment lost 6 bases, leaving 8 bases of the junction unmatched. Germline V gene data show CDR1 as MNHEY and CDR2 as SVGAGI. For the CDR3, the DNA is TGTGCCAGCAGATTACAGGGGGCGCGGGACACTGAAGCTTTCTTT. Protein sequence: CASRLQGARDTEAFF.

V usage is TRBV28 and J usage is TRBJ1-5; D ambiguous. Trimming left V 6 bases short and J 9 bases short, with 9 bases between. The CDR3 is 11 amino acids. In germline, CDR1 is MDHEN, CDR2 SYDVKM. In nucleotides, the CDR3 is TGTGCCAGCAGATCGGTCGGGCCCCAGCATTTT. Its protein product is CASRSVGPQHF.

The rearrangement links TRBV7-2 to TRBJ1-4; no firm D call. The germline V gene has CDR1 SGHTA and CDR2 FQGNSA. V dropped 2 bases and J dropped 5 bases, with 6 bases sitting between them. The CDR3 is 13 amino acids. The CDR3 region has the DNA TGTGCCAGCAGCTTATTTCTGAATGAAAAACTGTTTTTT. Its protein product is CASSLFLNEKLFF.

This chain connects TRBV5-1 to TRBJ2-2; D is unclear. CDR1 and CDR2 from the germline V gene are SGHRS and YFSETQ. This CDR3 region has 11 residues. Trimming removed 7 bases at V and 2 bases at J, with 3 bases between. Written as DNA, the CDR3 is TGCGCCAGCCAAAACACCGGGGAGCTGTTTTTT. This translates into CASQNTGELFF.

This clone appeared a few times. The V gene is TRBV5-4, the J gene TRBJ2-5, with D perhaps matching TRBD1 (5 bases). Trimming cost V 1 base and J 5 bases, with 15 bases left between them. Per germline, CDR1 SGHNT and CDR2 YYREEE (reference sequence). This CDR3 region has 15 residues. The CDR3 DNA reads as TGTGCCAGCAGCTTGCGCCAGGGCCTGGGGGAGACCCAGTACTTC. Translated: CASSLRQGLGETQYF.

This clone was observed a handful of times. As DNA, the CDR3 is TGTGCCAGCAGTTTACGGACAAGGGGCAATGAGCAGTTCTTC. Protein product: CASSLRTRGNEQFF. The chain carries TRBV27 and TRBJ2-1, with D maybe TRBD1 (5 bases). Deletions cut 2 bases from V and 6 bases from J, with 11 bases between. Germline assignment: CDR1 MNHEY and CDR2 SMNVEV (reference sequence). The CDR3 length is 14 residues.

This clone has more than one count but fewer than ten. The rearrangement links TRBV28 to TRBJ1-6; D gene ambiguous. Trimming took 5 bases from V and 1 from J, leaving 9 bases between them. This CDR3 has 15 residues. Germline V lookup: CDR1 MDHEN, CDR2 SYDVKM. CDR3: CASSRISSYNSPLHF. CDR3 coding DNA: TGTGCCAGCAGTCGTATTAGTTCCTATAATTCACCCCTCCACTTT.

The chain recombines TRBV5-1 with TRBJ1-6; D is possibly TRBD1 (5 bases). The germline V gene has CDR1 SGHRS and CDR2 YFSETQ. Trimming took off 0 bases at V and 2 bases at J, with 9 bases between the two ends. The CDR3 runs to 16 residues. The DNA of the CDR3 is TGCGCCAGCAGCTTGGCTGGGGCAACCTATAATTCACCCCTCCACTTT. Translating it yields CASSLAGATYNSPLHF. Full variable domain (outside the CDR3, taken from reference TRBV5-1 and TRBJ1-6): KAGVTQTPRYLIKTRGQQVTLSCSPISGHRSVSWYQQTPGQGLQFLFEYFSETQRNKGNFPGRFSGRQFSNSRSEMNVSTLELGDSALYLCASSLAGATYNSPLHFGNGTRLTVT.

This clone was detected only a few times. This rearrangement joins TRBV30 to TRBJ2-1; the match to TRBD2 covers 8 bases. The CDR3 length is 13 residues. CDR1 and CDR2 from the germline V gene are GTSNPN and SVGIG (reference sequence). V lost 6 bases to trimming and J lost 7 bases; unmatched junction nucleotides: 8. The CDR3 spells CACPGGAPNEQFF. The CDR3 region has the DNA TGTGCCTGCCCCGGGGGGGCCCCAAATGAGCAGTTCTTC.